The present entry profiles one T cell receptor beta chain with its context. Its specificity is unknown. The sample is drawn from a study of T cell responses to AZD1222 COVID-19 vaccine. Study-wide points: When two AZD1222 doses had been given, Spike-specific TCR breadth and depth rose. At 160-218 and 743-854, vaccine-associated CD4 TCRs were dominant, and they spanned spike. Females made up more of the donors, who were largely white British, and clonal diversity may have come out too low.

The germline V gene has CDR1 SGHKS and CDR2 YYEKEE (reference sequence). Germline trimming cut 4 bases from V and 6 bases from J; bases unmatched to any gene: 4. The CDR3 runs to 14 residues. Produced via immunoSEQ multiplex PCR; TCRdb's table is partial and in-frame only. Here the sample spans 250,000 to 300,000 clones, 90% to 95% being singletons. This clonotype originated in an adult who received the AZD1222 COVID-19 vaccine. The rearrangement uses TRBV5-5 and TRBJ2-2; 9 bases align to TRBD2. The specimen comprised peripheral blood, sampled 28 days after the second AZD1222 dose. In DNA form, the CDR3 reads TGTGCCAGCAGCCCTGGGACTAGCCCCGGGGAGCTGTTTTTT. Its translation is CASSPGTSPGELFF. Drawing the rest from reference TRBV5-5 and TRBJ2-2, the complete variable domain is DAGVTQSPTHLIKTRGQQVTLRCSPISGHKSVSWYQQVLGQGPQFIFQYYEKEERGRGNFPDRFSARQFPNYSSELNVNALLLGDSALYLCASSPGTSPGELFFGEGSRLTVL.